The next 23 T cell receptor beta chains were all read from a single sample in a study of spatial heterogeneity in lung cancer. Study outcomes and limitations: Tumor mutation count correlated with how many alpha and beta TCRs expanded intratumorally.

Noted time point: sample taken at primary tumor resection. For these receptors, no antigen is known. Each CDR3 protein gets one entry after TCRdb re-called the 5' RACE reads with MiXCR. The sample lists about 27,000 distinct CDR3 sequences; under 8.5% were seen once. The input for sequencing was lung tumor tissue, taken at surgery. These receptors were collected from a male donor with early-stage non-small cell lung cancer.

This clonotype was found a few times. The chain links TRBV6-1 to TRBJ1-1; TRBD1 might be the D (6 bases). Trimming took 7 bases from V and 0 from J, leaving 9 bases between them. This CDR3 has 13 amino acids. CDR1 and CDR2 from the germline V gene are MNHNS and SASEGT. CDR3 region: CASKGQMNTEAFF. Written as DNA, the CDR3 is TGTGCCAGCAAAGGACAGATGAACACTGAAGCTTTCTTT.

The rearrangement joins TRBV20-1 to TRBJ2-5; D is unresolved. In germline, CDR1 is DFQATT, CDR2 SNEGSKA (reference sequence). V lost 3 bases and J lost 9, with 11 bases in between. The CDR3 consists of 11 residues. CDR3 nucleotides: TGCAGTGCTAGTGGTCAGAAGGCCCAGTACTTC. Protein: CSASGQKAQYF.

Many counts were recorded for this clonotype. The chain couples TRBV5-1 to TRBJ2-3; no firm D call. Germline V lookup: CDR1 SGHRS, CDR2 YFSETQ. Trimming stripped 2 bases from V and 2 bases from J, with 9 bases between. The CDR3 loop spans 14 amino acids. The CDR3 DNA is TGCGCCAGCAGCTTCGTTGCTTTCACAGATACGCAGTATTTT. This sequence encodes CASSFVAFTDTQYF.

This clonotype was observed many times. CDR3 sequence reads: CASALEVSTDTQYF. The CDR3 region has the DNA TGCGCCAGCGCGCTAGAAGTCAGCACAGATACGCAGTATTTT. This chain connects TRBV5-1 to TRBJ2-3; unclear D gene. Germline values: CDR1 SGHRS, CDR2 YFSETQ. Trimming cost V 7 bases and J 0 bases, with 12 bases left between them. This CDR3 spans 14 amino acids.

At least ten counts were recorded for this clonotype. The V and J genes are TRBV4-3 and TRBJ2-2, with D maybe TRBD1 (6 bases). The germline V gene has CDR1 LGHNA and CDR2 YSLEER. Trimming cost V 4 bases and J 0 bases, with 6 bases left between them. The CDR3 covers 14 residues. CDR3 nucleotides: TGCGCCAGCAGCCGACAGGCGAACACCGGGGAGCTGTTTTTT. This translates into CASSRQANTGELFF.

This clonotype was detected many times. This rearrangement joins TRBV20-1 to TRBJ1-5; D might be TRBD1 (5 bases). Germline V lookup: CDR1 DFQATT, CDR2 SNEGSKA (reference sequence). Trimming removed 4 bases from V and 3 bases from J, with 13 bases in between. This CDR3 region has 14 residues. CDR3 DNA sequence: TGCAGTGCTACCCGGGGCGACCCCAATCAGCCCCAGCATTTT. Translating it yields CSATRGDPNQPQHF.

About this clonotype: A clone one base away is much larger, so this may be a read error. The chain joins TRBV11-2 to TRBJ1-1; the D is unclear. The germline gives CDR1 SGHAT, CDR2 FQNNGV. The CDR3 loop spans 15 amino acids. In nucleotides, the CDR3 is TGTGCCAACAGCTCCCAACCATTTTTGAACACTGAAGCTTTCTTT. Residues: CANSSQPFLNTEAFF. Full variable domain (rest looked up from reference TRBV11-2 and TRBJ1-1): EAGVAQSPRYKIIEKRQSVAFWCNPISGHATLYWYQQILGQGPKLLIQFQNNGVVDDSQLPKDRFSAERLKGVDSTLKIQPAKLEDSAVYLCANSSQPFLNTEAFFGQGTRLTVV.

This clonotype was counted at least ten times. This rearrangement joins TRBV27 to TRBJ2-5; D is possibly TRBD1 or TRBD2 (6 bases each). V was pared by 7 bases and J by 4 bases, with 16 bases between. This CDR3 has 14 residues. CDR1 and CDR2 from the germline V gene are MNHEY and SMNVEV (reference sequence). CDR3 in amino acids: CASTLRLGGETQYF. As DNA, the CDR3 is TGTGCCAGCACCTTGAGACTAGGGGGAGAGACCCAGTACTTC.

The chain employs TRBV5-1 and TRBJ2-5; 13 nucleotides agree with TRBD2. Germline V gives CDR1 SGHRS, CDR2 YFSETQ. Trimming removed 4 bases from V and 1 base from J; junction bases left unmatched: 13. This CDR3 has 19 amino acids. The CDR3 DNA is TGCGCCAGCAGCCCGGGAGGACTAGCGGGGGCCGCTACCCAAGAGACCCAGTACTTC. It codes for CASSPGGLAGAATQETQYF.

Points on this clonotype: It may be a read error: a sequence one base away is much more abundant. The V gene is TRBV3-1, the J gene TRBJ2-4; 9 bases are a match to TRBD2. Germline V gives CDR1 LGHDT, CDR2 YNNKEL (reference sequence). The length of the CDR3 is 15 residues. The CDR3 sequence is CAGSQDASGGSIQYF. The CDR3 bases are TGTGCCGGCAGCCAAGACGCCAGCGGGGGGTCGATTCAGTACTTC. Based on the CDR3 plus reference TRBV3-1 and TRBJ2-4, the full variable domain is DTAVSQTPKYLVTQMGNDKSIKCEQNLGHDTMYWYKQDSKKFLKIMFSYNNKELIINETVPNRFSPKSPDKAHLNLHINSLELGDSAVYFCAGSQDASGGSIQYFGAGTRLSVL.

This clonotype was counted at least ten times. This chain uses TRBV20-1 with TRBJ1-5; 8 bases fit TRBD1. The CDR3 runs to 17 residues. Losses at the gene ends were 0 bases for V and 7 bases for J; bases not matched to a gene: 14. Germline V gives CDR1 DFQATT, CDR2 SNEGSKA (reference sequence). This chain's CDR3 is CSARDAAQGAKGQPQHF. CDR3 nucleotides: TGCAGTGCTAGAGATGCGGCCCAGGGGGCGAAAGGACAGCCCCAGCATTTT.

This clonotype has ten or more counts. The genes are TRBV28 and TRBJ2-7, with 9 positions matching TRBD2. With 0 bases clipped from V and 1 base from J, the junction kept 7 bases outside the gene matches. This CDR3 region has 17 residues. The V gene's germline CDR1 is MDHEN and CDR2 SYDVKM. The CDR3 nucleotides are TGTGCCAGCAGTTTATGGGTACAAGCGGGGGGTTCCTACGAGCAGTACTTC. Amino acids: CASSLWVQAGGSYEQYF.

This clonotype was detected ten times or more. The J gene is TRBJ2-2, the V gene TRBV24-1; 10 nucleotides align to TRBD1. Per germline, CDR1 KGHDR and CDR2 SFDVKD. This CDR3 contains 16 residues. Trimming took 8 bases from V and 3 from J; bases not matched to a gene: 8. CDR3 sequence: CATTNSGTGDTGELFF. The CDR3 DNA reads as TGTGCCACCACCAACTCCGGGACAGGGGACACCGGGGAGCTGTTTTTT.

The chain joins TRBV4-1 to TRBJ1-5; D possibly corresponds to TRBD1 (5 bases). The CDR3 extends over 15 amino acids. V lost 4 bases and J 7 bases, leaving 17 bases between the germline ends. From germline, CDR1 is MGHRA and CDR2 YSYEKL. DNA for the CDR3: TGCGCCAGCAGCCGACTGGGGCGGGAGCCACAGCCCCAGCATTTT. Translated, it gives CASSRLGREPQPQHF.

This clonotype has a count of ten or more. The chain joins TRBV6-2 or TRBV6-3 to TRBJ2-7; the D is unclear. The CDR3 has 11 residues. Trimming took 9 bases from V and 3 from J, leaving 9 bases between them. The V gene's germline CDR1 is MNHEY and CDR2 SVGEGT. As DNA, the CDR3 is TGTGCCAGTGGGCCATACTACGAGCAGTACTTC. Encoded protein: CASGPYYEQYF.

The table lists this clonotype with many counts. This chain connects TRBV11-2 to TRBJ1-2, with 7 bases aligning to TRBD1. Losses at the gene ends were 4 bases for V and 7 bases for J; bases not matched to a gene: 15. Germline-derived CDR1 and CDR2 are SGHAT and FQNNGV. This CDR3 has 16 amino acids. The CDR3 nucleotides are TGTGCCAGCAGCTCAAGGGACGCAAGACAGGGTTCTGGCTACACCTTC. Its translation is CASSSRDARQGSGYTF.

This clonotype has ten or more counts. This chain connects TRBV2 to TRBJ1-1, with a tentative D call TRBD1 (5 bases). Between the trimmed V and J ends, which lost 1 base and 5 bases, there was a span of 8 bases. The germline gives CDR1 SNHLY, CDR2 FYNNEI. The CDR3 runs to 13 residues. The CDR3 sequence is CASSEGGETEAFF. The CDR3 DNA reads TGTGCCAGCAGTGAAGGAGGGGAGACTGAAGCTTTCTTT.

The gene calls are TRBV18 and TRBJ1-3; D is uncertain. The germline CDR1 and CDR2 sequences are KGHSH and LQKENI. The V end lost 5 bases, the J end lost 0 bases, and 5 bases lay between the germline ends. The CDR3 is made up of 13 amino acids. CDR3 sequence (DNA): TGTGCCAGCTCATACTCCTCTGGAAACACCATATATTTT. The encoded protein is CASSYSSGNTIYF.

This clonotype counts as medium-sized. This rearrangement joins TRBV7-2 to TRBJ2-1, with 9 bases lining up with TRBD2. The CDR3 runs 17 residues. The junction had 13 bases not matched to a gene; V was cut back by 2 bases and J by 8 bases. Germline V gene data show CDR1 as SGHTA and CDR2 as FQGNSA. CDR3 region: CASSLISGGFEGDEQFF. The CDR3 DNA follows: TGTGCCAGCAGCTTAATCAGCGGGGGGTTTGAGGGCGATGAGCAGTTCTTC.

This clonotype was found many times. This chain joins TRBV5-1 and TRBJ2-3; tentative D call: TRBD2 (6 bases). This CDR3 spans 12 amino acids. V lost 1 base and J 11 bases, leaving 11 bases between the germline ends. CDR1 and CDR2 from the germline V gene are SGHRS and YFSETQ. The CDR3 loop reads CASSLSGREQYF. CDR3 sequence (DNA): TGCGCCAGCAGCTTGTCCGGGAGAGAGCAGTATTTT.

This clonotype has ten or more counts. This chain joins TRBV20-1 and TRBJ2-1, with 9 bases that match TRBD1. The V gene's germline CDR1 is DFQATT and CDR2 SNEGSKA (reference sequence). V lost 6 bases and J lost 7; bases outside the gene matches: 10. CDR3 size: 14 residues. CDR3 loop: CSATGQGNNNEQFF. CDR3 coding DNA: TGCAGTGCCACCGGACAGGGGAACAATAATGAGCAGTTCTTC.

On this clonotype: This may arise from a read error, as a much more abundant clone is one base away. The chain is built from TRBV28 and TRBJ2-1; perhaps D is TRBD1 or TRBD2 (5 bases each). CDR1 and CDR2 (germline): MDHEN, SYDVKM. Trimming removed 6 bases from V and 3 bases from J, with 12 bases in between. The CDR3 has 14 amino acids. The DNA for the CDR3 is TGTGCCAGCAGACGGGGACCGATCTACAATGAGCAGTTCTTC. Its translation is CASRRGPIYNEQFF.

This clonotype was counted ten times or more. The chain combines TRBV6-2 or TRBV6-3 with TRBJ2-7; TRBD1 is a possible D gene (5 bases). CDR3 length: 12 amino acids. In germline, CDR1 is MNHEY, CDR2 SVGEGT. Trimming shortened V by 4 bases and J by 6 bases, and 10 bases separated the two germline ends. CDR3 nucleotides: TGTGCCAGCAGTTTGGACATCTCCGAGCAGTACTTC. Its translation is CASSLDISEQYF.